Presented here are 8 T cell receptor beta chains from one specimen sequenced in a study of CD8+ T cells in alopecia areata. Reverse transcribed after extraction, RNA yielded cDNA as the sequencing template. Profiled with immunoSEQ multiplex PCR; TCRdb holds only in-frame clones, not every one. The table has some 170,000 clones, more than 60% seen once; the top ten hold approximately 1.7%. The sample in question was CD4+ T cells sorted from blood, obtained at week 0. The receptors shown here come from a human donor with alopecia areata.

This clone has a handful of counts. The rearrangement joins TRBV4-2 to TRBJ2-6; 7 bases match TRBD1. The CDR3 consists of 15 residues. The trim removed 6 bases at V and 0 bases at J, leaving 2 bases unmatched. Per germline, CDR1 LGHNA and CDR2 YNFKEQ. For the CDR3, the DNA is TGTGCCAGCAGAAACAGGGGCTCTGGGGCCAACGTCCTGACTTTC. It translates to CASRNRGSGANVLTF.

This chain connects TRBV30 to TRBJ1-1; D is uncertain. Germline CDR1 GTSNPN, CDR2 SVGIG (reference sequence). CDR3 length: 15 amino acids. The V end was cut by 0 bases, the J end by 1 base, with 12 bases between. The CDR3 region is CAWSVWGPGNTEAFF. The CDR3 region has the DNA TGTGCCTGGAGTGTATGGGGTCCGGGGAACACTGAAGCTTTCTTT. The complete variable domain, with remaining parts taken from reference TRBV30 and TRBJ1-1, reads SQTIHQWPATLVQPVGSPLSLECTVEGTSNPNLYWYRQAAGRGLQLLFYSVGIGQISSEVPQNLSASRPQDRQFILSSKKLLLSDSGFYLCAWSVWGPGNTEAFFGQGTRLTVV.

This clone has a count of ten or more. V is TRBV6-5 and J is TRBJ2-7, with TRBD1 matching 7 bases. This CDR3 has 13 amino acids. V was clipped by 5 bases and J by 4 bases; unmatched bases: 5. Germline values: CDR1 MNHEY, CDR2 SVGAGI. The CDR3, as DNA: TGTGCCAGCAGTACCGGGACAGTGTACGAGCAGTACTTC. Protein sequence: CASSTGTVYEQYF.

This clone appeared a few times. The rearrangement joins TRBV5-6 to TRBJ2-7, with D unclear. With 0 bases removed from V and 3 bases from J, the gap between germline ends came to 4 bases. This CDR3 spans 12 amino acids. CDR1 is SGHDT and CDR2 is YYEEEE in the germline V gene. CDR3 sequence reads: CASSLGGYEQYF. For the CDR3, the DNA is TGTGCCAGCAGCTTGGGCGGCTACGAGCAGTACTTC.

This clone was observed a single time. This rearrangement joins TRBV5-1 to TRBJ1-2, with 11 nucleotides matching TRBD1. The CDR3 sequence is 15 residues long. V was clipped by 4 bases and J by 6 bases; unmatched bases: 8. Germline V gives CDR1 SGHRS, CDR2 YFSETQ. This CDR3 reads CASSRDRGLPDGYTF. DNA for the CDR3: TGCGCCAGCAGCCGGGACAGGGGGTTACCCGATGGCTACACCTTC.

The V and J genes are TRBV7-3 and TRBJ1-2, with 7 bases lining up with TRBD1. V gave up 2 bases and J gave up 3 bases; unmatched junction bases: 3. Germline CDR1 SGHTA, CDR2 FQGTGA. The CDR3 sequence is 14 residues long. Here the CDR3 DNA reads TGTGCCAGCAGCTTAGGCACAGGGGACTATGGCTACACCTTC. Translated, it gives CASSLGTGDYGYTF.

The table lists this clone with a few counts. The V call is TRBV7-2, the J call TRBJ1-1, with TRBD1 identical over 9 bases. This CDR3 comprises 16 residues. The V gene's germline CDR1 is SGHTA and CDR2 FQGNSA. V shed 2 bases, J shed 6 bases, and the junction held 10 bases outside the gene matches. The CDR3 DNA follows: TGTGCCAGCAGCTTAACAGGGGGCCGAGTTGACTCTGAAGCTTTCTTT. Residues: CASSLTGGRVDSEAFF.

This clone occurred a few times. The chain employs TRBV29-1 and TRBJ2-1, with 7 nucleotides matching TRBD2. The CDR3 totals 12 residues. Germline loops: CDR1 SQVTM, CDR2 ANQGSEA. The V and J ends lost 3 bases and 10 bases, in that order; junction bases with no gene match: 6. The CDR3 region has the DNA TGCAGCGTTGAGAGGGCGCGGGGGGAGCAGTTCTTC. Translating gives CSVERARGEQFF.